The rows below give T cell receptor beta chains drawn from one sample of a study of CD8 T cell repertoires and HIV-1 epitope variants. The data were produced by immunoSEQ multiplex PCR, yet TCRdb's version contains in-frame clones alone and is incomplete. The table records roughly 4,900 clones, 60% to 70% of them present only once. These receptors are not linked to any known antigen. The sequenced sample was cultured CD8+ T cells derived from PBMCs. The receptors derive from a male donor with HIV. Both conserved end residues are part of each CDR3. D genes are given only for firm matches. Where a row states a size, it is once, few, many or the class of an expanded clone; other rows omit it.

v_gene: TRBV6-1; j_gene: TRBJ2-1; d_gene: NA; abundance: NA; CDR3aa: CASSVGGGNEQFF; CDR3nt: TGTGCCAGCAGTGTAGGTGGTGGGAATGAGCAGTTCTTC
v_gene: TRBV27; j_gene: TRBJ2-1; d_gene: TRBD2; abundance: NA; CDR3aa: CASSLAGGMNEQFF; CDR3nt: TGTGCCAGCAGTTTAGCGGGAGGGATGAATGAGCAGTTCTTC
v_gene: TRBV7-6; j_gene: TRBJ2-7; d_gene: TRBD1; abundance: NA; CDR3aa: CASSPGTGGLYEQYF; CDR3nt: TGTGCCAGCAGCCCCGGGACAGGGGGCCTCTACGAGCAGTACTTC
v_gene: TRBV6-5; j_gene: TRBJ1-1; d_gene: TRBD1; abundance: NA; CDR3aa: CASSVGQANTEAFF; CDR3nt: TGTGCCAGCAGTGTCGGACAGGCGAACACTGAAGCTTTCTTT
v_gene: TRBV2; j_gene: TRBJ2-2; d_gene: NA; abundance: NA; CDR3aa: CASKLGGGVNTGELFF; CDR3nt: TGTGCCAGCAAGCTGGGCGGCGGGGTGAACACCGGGGAGCTGTTTTTT
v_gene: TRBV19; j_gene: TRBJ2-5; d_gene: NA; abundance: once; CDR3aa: CASSRGRETQYF; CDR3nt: TGTGCCAGTAGTCGCGGGCGCGAGACCCAGTACTTC
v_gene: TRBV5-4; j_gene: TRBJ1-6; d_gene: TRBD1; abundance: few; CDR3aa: CASSLGTGGNSPLHF; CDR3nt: TGTGCCAGCAGCTTGGGGACAGGAGGGAATTCACCCCTCCACTTT
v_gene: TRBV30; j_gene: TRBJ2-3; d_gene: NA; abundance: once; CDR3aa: CAWSVPLDRSSDTQYF; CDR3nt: TGTGCCTGGAGTGTCCCCCTCGACAGGTCCTCAGATACGCAGTATTTT
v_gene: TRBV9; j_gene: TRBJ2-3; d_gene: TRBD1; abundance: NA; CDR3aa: CASKGTASTDTQYF; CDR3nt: TGTGCCAGCAAGGGGACAGCGAGCACAGATACGCAGTATTTT
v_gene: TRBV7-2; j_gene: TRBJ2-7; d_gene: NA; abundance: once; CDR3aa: CASSLTTGDFYEQYF; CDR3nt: TGTGCCAGCAGCTTAACTACAGGGGACTTCTACGAGCAGTACTTC
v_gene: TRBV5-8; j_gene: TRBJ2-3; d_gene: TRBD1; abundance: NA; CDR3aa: CASSSGTGGTDTQYF; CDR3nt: TGTGCCAGCAGCTCCGGGACAGGGGGCACAGATACGCAGTATTTT
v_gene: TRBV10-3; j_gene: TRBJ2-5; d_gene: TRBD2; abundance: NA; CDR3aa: CATRGLEKETQYF; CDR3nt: TGTGCCACCCGGGGACTAGAGAAGGAGACCCAGTACTTC
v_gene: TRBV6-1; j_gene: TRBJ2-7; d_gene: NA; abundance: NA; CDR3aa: CASSSRTILSYEQYF; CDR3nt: TGTGCCAGCAGTTCCCGGACTATCTTGTCCTACGAGCAGTACTTC
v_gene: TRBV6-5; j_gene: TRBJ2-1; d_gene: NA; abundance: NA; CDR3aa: CASSLDSYNEQFF; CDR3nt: TGTGCCAGCAGTTTAGACAGCTACAATGAGCAGTTCTTC
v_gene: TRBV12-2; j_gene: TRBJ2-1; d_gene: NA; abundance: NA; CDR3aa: CASRPEPRLAGDSPPYNEQFF; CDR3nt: TGTGCAAGTCGCCCAGAGCCCAGACTAGCGGGGGATTCCCCTCCTTACAATGAGCAGTTCTTC
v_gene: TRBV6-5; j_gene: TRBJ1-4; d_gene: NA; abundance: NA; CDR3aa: CASTHRGAANEKLFF; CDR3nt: TGTGCCAGCACCCATCGGGGCGCGGCTAATGAAAAACTGTTTTTT
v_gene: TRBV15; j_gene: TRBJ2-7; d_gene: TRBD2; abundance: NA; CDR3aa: CATSRDLGGAYEQYF; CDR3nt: TGTGCCACCAGCAGAGATTTGGGGGGGGCCTACGAGCAGTACTTC
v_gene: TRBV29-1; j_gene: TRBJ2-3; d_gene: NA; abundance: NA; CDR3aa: CSVVGGGQDTQYF; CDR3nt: TGCAGCGTTGTTGGTGGGGGGCAAGATACGCAGTATTTT
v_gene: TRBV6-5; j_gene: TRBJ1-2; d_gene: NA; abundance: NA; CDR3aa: CASSPDWSYGYTF; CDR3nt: TGTGCCAGCAGCCCCGACTGGAGCTATGGCTACACCTTC
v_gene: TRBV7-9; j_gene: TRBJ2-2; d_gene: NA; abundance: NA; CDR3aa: CASSPAEANTGELFF; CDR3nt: TGTGCCAGCAGCCCAGCAGAAGCGAACACCGGGGAGCTGTTTTTT
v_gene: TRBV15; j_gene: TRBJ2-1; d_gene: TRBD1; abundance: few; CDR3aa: CATSITTGVVDNEQFF; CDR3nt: TGTGCCACCAGCATTACGACAGGGGTTGTGGACAATGAGCAGTTCTTC
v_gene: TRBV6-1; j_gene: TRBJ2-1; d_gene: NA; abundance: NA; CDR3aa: CASTWIRELYNEQFF; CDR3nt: TGTGCCAGCACTTGGATCCGGGAGCTCTACAATGAGCAGTTCTTC
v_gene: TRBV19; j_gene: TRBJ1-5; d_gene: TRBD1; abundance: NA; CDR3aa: CASSMDRFNQPQHF; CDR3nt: TGTGCCAGTAGTATGGACAGGTTCAATCAGCCCCAGCATTTT
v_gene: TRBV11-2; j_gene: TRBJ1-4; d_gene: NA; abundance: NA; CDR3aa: CASSTLTTNEKLFF; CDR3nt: TGTGCCAGCAGTACTCTAACAACTAATGAAAAACTGTTTTTT
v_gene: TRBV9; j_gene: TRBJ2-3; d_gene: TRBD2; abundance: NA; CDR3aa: CASSDTHPTFWTSGGATDTQYF; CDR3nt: TGTGCCAGCAGCGACACCCACCCAACCTTCTGGACTAGCGGGGGGGCCACAGATACGCAGTATTTT
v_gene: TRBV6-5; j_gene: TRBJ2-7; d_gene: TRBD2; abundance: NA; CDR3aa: CASSYSTSGASYEQYF; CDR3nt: TGTGCCAGCAGTTACTCGACTAGCGGGGCATCCTACGAGCAGTACTTC